The 20 T cell receptor beta chains below come from one sample, sequenced in a study of neurological immune-mediated disorders. TCRdb reprocessed the 5' RACE reads with MiXCR, giving one entry per CDR3 protein. Counted here are more than 45,000 distinct CDR3 sequences, around 10% occurring once; the ten biggest clones make up approximately 1.8%. Input material: PBMCs. All receptors derive from a man aged 55 to 70 in good health.

At least ten counts were recorded for this clonotype. This chain connects TRBV20-1 to TRBJ2-7, with no clear D. The V end lost 5 bases, the J end lost 1 base, and 6 bases lay between the germline ends. From germline, CDR1 is DFQATT and CDR2 SNEGSKA (reference sequence). The CDR3 is 11 amino acids. The DNA for the CDR3 is TGCAGTGCTCCGAAGTCCTACGAGCAGTACTTC. Protein: CSAPKSYEQYF.

This clonotype was seen many times. DNA of the CDR3: TGTGCCAGCAGCTTTCCACAGGGAAATTTAAATACGCAGTATTTT. It translates to CASSFPQGNLNTQYF. The rearrangement uses TRBV5-6 and TRBJ2-3; a possible D gene is TRBD1 (6 bases). The germline V and J ends were trimmed by 2 bases and 7 bases, with 17 bases remaining between them. Germline V gene sequence: CDR1 SGHDT, CDR2 YYEEEE. CDR3 size: 15 residues.

This rearrangement joins TRBV29-1 to TRBJ1-2; 8 bases line up with TRBD1. V lost 2 bases and J lost 9; bases outside the gene matches: 5. The CDR3 is 12 residues long. Germline loops: CDR1 SQVTM, CDR2 ANQGSEA. CDR3 bases: TGCAGCGTTGAATCAGGGGGCTGTAGCTACACCTTC. Translated, it gives CSVESGGCSYTF.

This clonotype was detected many times. V gene TRBV20-1 combines with J gene TRBJ2-7, with 7 bases matching TRBD1. The V gene end was trimmed by 0 bases and the J gene end by 3 bases; junction bases not matched to a gene: 5. The germline gives CDR1 DFQATT, CDR2 SNEGSKA (reference sequence). The CDR3 spans 14 residues. This CDR3 is CSARDPTGIYEQYF. The CDR3 DNA follows: TGCAGTGCTAGAGATCCGACAGGGATCTACGAGCAGTACTTC.

This clonotype was seen repeatedly, ten times or more. The chain combines TRBV27 with TRBJ1-5, with 7 nucleotides matching TRBD1. The CDR3 length is 15 residues. The junction had 10 bases not matched to a gene; V was cut back by 6 bases and J by 5 bases. Germline V gene sequence: CDR1 MNHEY, CDR2 SMNVEV (reference sequence). CDR3 sequence: CASRPFGDSHQPQHF. The CDR3 nucleotides read TGTGCCAGCAGACCGTTTGGGGACAGTCATCAGCCCCAGCATTTT.

Notes on this clonotype: The junction departs from the called germline gene at one end, perhaps through a read error. The rearrangement links TRBV5-1 to TRBJ2-7, with TRBD1 identical over 7 bases. This CDR3 region has 15 residues. The germline V gene encodes CDR1 SGHRS and CDR2 YFSETQ. The CDR3 sequence is CASSLELGTVYEQYF. The CDR3 region has the DNA TGCGCCAGCAGTTTGGAGTTGGGGACAGTCTACGAGCAGTACTTC.

In this sample, this clonotype turned up many times. V and J are TRBV7-8 and TRBJ2-7; 14 bases are shared with TRBD2. The V gene's germline CDR1 is SGHVS and CDR2 FQNEAQ. Unmatched junction bases numbered 14, after V lost 5 bases and J lost 5 bases. The CDR3 is 18 amino acids. CDR3 sequence reads: CASSPLWGLAGAVNEQYF. DNA for the CDR3: TGTGCCAGCAGCCCTCTCTGGGGACTAGCGGGGGCGGTGAACGAGCAGTACTTC.

Note on this clonotype: A junction boundary mismatches the germline segment, possibly from a read error. This rearrangement joins TRBV15 to TRBJ2-7, with TRBD2 matching 7 bases. Per germline, CDR1 LNHNV and CDR2 YYDKDF (reference sequence). CDR3 length: 15 amino acids. The CDR3 here is CVTSRDGLGRDEQYF. The CDR3 DNA sequence: TGTGTCACCAGCAGAGACGGACTGGGGAGGGACGAGCAGTACTTC.

This clonotype was counted ten times or more. This sequence joins TRBV6-5 and TRBJ1-1, with TRBD1 matching 9 bases. This CDR3 has 14 residues. Germline V gene data show CDR1 as MNHEY and CDR2 as SVGAGI. Losses at the gene ends were 6 bases for V and 5 bases for J; bases not matched to a gene: 7. CDR3 in DNA: TGTGCCAGCAGGCAAAACAGGGGGCATACTGAAGCTTTCTTT. Translated, it gives CASRQNRGHTEAFF.

This clonotype was detected many times. The gene calls are TRBV9 and TRBJ2-2; D may match TRBD1 or TRBD2 (6 bases each). The CDR3 is made up of 14 amino acids. With 3 bases removed from V and 5 bases from J, the gap between germline ends came to 11 bases. Per the germline V gene, CDR1 is SGDLS and CDR2 is YYNGEE. Here the CDR3 reads CASSAVGGTGELFF. The DNA of the CDR3 is TGTGCCAGCAGCGCGGTAGGGGGGACCGGGGAGCTGTTTTTT.

There are many counts of this clonotype. This chain links TRBV5-1 with TRBJ1-5, with 10 bases that match TRBD1. The CDR3 consists of 18 residues. Germline V gene lookup returns CDR1 SGHRS and CDR2 YFSETQ. V lost 4 bases and J lost 0; bases outside the gene matches: 10. In nucleotides, the CDR3 is TGCGCCAGCAGCCCCGGACAGGGGGGACCGTATAGCAATCAGCCCCAGCATTTT. Its protein is CASSPGQGGPYSNQPQHF.

In its sample, this clonotype was seen many times. The rearrangement uses TRBV4-2 and TRBJ2-5; TRBD2 might be the D (5 bases). V was trimmed by 2 bases and J by 0 bases, leaving 7 bases between them. The CDR3 runs 14 residues. Germline lookup yields CDR1 LGHNA and CDR2 YNFKEQ. The CDR3 DNA reads as TGTGCCAGCAGCCAACGGGGAGACCAAGAGACCCAGTACTTC. It encodes CASSQRGDQETQYF.

The chain links TRBV6-6 to TRBJ2-7, with D possibly matching TRBD1 (6 bases). The CDR3 sequence is 15 residues long. Germline CDR1 is MNHNY and CDR2 is SVGAGI (reference sequence). The V gene lost 3 bases and the J gene lost 2 bases, with 14 bases spanning the gap. CDR3 sequence: CASSYIVGQTYEQYF. The DNA for the CDR3 is TGTGCCAGCAGTTATATAGTAGGACAGACCTACGAGCAGTACTTC.

This clonotype was recorded many times. The chain employs TRBV5-5 and TRBJ2-3; D not certain. The CDR3 runs to 12 residues. Germline V CDR1 and CDR2: SGHKS, YYEKEE (reference sequence). The ends were cut back, 4 bases at V and 6 bases at J, with 9 bases in the middle. The CDR3 DNA follows: TGTGCCAGCAGCCCCCGCGACGATACGCAGTATTTT. It encodes CASSPRDDTQYF. Complete variable domain (other parts from reference TRBV5-5 and TRBJ2-3): DAGVTQSPTHLIKTRGQQVTLRCSPISGHKSVSWYQQVLGQGPQFIFQYYEKEERGRGNFPDRFSARQFPNYSSELNVNALLLGDSALYLCASSPRDDTQYFGPGTRLTVL.

This clonotype was seen repeatedly, ten times or more. The DNA for the CDR3 is TGCAGCTCAGGGGAGAAGGGTGGCTACACCTTC. As protein: CSSGEKGGYTF. This chain links TRBV29-1 with TRBJ1-2, with D tentatively TRBD1 (6 bases). Between the trimmed V and J ends, which lost 8 bases and 7 bases, there was a span of 14 bases. This CDR3 has 11 residues. In germline, CDR1 is SQVTM, CDR2 ANQGSEA.

This clonotype was seen ten or more times. The chain couples TRBV5-1 to TRBJ2-6; D might be TRBD2 (5 bases). This CDR3 is built from 17 residues. Germline V gives CDR1 SGHRS, CDR2 YFSETQ. V gave up 2 bases and J gave up 0 bases, with 12 bases separating them. CDR3 nucleotides: TGCGCCAGCAGCTTCGAGGGTTTAAGCTCTGGGGCCAACGTCCTGACTTTC. Its translation: CASSFEGLSSGANVLTF.

This clonotype has at least ten counts. The rearrangement joins TRBV9 to TRBJ2-1; 7 bases map to TRBD2. Per the germline V gene, CDR1 is SGDLS and CDR2 is YYNGEE. The ends lost 2 bases at V and 4 bases at J; junction bases unmatched: 9. The CDR3 extends over 16 amino acids. CDR3 DNA: TGTGCCAGCAGCGTCGAGCTCGGGGGGAATTACAATGAGCAGTTCTTC. This gives the protein CASSVELGGNYNEQFF.

This clonotype showed up many times. V gene TRBV29-1 combines with J gene TRBJ1-1; tentatively, D is TRBD1 (6 bases). CDR1 is SQVTM and CDR2 is ANQGSEA in the germline V gene. Trimming stripped 5 bases from V and 4 bases from J, with 17 bases between. The CDR3 extends over 14 amino acids. For the CDR3, the DNA is TGCAGCGTTACCACACAGGGTGTGAGCACTGAAGCTTTCTTT. As protein: CSVTTQGVSTEAFF. The full variable domain, completed using reference TRBV29-1 and TRBJ1-1, is SAVISQKPSRDICQRGTSLTIQCQVDSQVTMMFWYRQQPGQSLTLIATANQGSEATYESGFVIDKFPISRPNLTFSTLTVSNMSPEDSSIYLCSVTTQGVSTEAFFGQGTRLTVV.

This clonotype has a count of ten or more. This chain links TRBV20-1 with TRBJ1-3, with D possibly matching TRBD1 (5 bases). Germline V gene data show CDR1 as DFQATT and CDR2 as SNEGSKA (reference sequence). V was clipped by 7 bases and J by 1 base, with 14 bases between them. This CDR3 is 14 amino acids long. CDR3: CSVPDNLSGNTIYF. In nucleotides, the CDR3 is TGCAGTGTACCGGACAACCTTTCTGGAAACACCATATATTTT.

This clonotype was recorded at least ten times. The chain is built from TRBV20-1 and TRBJ2-1; D tentatively fits TRBD1 or TRBD2 (6 bases each). Germline V gene sequence: CDR1 DFQATT, CDR2 SNEGSKA (reference sequence). The CDR3 length is 15 residues. V lost 1 base to trimming and J lost 5 bases, with 15 bases between them. The DNA for the CDR3 is TGCAGTGCTAGAGCGTTTGGGGGGCGCGACAATGAGCAGTTCTTC. It specifies CSARAFGGRDNEQFF.